Reported below is one TCR beta chain. Different DNA sequences within this sample yield the same CDR3. Sequenced by immunoSEQ multiplex PCR; TCRdb stores in-frame clones only, minus some. The table has some 2.4 million clones, 90% to 95% seen once; the top ten hold 0.36%. The data were taken from a study of shared clonotypes between healthy human individuals. Donors, healthy HIV-negative adults, lacked recent acute infections or vaccinations. Naive CD4+ cells were CD45RA-selected; the remaining cells were memory. Germline CDR1 is SGHRS and CDR2 is YFSETQ. Trimming cost V 0 bases and J 1 base, with 8 bases left between them. CDR3 length: 15 residues.

Sequenced: naive CD4+ T cells from PBMCs. The subset here: CD45RA+ positively selected. The V gene is TRBV5-1, the J gene TRBJ2-1; possible D gene TRBD1, 5 bases. The sequence came from a young man in good health. Some clones in this sample may be carry-over from other donors' samples. For the CDR3, the DNA is TGCGCCAGCAGCTTGGGTCAGGGATCCTACAATGAGCAGTTCTTC. Protein: CASSLGQGSYNEQFF. Combining the CDR3 with reference TRBV5-1 and TRBJ2-1 gives the whole variable domain KAGVTQTPRYLIKTRGQQVTLSCSPISGHRSVSWYQQTPGQGLQFLFEYFSETQRNKGNFPGRFSGRQFSNSRSEMNVSTLELGDSALYLCASSLGQGSYNEQFFGPGTRLTVL.